This is a list of T cell receptor beta chains from one sample in a study of T cell responses to AZD1222 COVID-19 vaccine. Clones were read by immunoSEQ multiplex PCR, and TCRdb kept only the in-frame ones, dropping some. The sample carries about 140,000 clones, around 85% recorded once. Specimen: peripheral blood, collected 28 days after the second dose of the MenACWY control vaccine. These receptors were obtained from an adult who received the MenACWY meningococcal vaccine as a control. Both conserved end residues are part of each CDR3. Each record gives: D gene, V gene, J gene, clone size, CDR3 protein, CDR3 DNA. The D gene is left open where the match is weak. Size is omitted from some rows. Given values are once, few, many or a class for expanded clones.

D: .
V: TRBV6-5
J: TRBJ1-1
size: .
CDR3: CASSYEGANTEAFF
DNA: TGTGCCAGCAGTTACGAGGGAGCCAACACTGAAGCTTTCTTT

D: .
V: TRBV5-6
J: TRBJ2-7
size: .
CDR3: CASSFTGYEQYF
DNA: TGTGCCAGCAGCTTTACCGGCTACGAGCAGTACTTC

D: .
V: TRBV28
J: TRBJ2-2
size: .
CDR3: CASSLGAPNTGELFF
DNA: TGTGCCAGCAGTTTAGGGGCGCCGAACACCGGGGAGCTGTTTTTT

D: .
V: TRBV19
J: TRBJ1-1
size: .
CDR3: CASSISGTIGTEAFF
DNA: TGTGCCAGTAGTATCTCCGGGACCATCGGCACTGAAGCTTTCTTT

D: .
V: TRBV6-5
J: TRBJ1-2
size: few
CDR3: CASSLYGYTF
DNA: TGTGCCAGCAGTCTCTATGGCTACACCTTC

D: .
V: TRBV6-5
J: TRBJ1-2
size: .
CDR3: CASSPMADYGGYTF
DNA: TGTGCCAGCAGCCCGATGGCGGACTACGGAGGCTACACCTTC

D: TRBD1
V: TRBV19
J: TRBJ2-5
size: .
CDR3: CASSIETGGQETQYF
DNA: TGTGCCAGTAGTATAGAGACAGGGGGGCAAGAGACCCAGTACTTC

D: .
V: TRBV5-1
J: TRBJ2-3
size: .
CDR3: CASSQSLDTQYF
DNA: TGCGCCAGCAGCCAGTCGCTAGATACGCAGTATTTT

D: .
V: TRBV18
J: TRBJ2-1
size: .
CDR3: CASSPLGLDEQFF
DNA: TGTGCCAGCTCACCACTTGGGCTCGATGAGCAGTTCTTC

D: .
V: TRBV7-9
J: TRBJ1-1
size: .
CDR3: CASRTGSVNTEAFF
DNA: TGTGCCAGCCGTACAGGGTCGGTGAACACTGAAGCTTTCTTT

D: TRBD1
V: TRBV9
J: TRBJ1-4
size: .
CDR3: CASSVGQGSEKLFF
DNA: TGTGCCAGCAGCGTAGGACAGGGAAGTGAAAAACTGTTTTTT

D: TRBD1
V: TRBV11-2
J: TRBJ2-7
size: once
CDR3: CASSFGQGISYEQYF
DNA: TGTGCCAGCAGCTTCGGACAGGGGATATCCTACGAGCAGTACTTC

D: TRBD1
V: TRBV10-1
J: TRBJ2-7
size: .
CDR3: CASGPGQGVNEQYF
DNA: TGCGCCAGCGGACCGGGACAGGGGGTCAACGAGCAGTACTTC

D: TRBD1
V: TRBV30
J: TRBJ1-2
size: .
CDR3: CAWTGGGGGYTF
DNA: TGTGCCTGGACTGGAGGGGGCGGCGGCTACACCTTC

D: .
V: TRBV6-5
J: TRBJ1-5
size: .
CDR3: CASRQAAANQPQHF
DNA: TGTGCCAGCAGACAGGCAGCAGCAAACCAGCCCCAGCATTTT

D: TRBD2
V: TRBV24-1
J: TRBJ2-3
size: once
CDR3: CATSDLPTMRESGTDTQYF
DNA: TGTGCCACCAGTGATTTGCCGACTATGCGGGAGTCTGGCACAGATACGCAGTATTTT

D: .
V: TRBV5-5
J: TRBJ1-1
size: .
CDR3: CASSFSGQNTEAFF
DNA: TGTGCCAGCAGCTTCTCCGGACAGAACACTGAAGCTTTCTTT

D: .
V: TRBV2
J: TRBJ2-4
size: .
CDR3: CASSEALLGGGNIQYF
DNA: TGTGCCAGCAGTGAAGCGCTTCTGGGCGGCGGGAACATTCAGTACTTC

D: TRBD2
V: TRBV10-3
J: TRBJ2-5
size: .
CDR3: CAISEGLAGGPVTQYF
DNA: TGTGCCATCAGTGAGGGGCTAGCGGGAGGGCCTGTGACCCAGTACTTC

D: .
V: TRBV3-1/TRBV3-2
J: TRBJ2-6
size: .
CDR3: CASSQWPPGANVLTF
DNA: TGTGCCAGCAGCCAATGGCCCCCTGGGGCCAACGTCCTGACTTTC

D: TRBD2
V: TRBV15
J: TRBJ2-7
size: .
CDR3: CATAFGGAVVEQYF
DNA: TGTGCCACCGCCTTCGGGGGGGCCGTGGTCGAGCAGTACTTC

D: .
V: TRBV7-9
J: TRBJ1-1
size: once
CDR3: CASSLLTEPNTEAFF
DNA: TGTGCCAGCAGCTTACTGACAGAGCCGAACACTGAAGCTTTCTTT

D: .
V: TRBV28
J: TRBJ1-5
size: .
CDR3: CASTLERSNQPQHF
DNA: TGTGCCAGCACCTTAGAAAGGAGCAATCAGCCCCAGCATTTT

D: .
V: TRBV27
J: TRBJ1-2
size: .
CDR3: CASSSASIARGGYTF
DNA: TGTGCCAGCAGTTCAGCCTCTATCGCCCGTGGTGGCTACACCTTC

D: .
V: TRBV4-3
J: TRBJ1-1
size: .
CDR3: CASSQEPRTEAFF
DNA: TGCGCCAGCAGCCAAGAACCCCGGACTGAAGCTTTCTTT

D: TRBD1
V: TRBV6-2/TRBV6-3
J: TRBJ1-2
size: .
CDR3: CASSLHTGGHGYTF
DNA: TGTGCCAGCAGCCTACACACAGGGGGGCATGGCTACACCTTC

D: TRBD2
V: TRBV7-2
J: TRBJ2-5
size: once
CDR3: CASSLSSSGGQETQYF
DNA: TGTGCCAGCAGCTTAAGCTCTAGCGGGGGCCAGGAGACCCAGTACTTC

D: .
V: TRBV19
J: TRBJ2-1
size: .
CDR3: CASSLGGAQNEQFF
DNA: TGTGCCAGTTCTTTGGGCGGGGCACAGAATGAGCAGTTCTTC

D: .
V: TRBV5-1
J: TRBJ2-6
size: .
CDR3: CASVPTASSGANVLTF
DNA: TGCGCCAGCGTCCCGACGGCGAGCTCTGGGGCCAACGTCCTGACTTTC

D: TRBD1
V: TRBV28
J: TRBJ1-1
size: .
CDR3: CASSRQGSVTEAFF
DNA: TGTGCCAGCAGCCGACAGGGGAGCGTCACTGAAGCTTTCTTT

D: .
V: TRBV11-2
J: TRBJ2-1
size: .
CDR3: CASSAELYNEQFF
DNA: TGTGCCAGCAGCGCCGAGCTGTACAATGAGCAGTTCTTC

D: TRBD1
V: TRBV11-2
J: TRBJ2-6
size: .
CDR3: CASSPRDRGLSGANVLTF
DNA: TGTGCCAGCAGCCCACGGGACAGGGGGCTTTCTGGGGCCAACGTCCTGACTTTC

D: .
V: TRBV5-8
J: TRBJ1-2
size: few
CDR3: CASSPPFRGTDSRGYTF
DNA: TGTGCCAGCAGCCCCCCCTTCCGGGGCACGGATTCTCGTGGCTACACCTTC

D: TRBD2
V: TRBV24-1
J: TRBJ2-3
size: .
CDR3: CATSDSRLAEADTQYF
DNA: TGTGCCACCAGTGACTCGAGACTAGCTGAGGCAGATACGCAGTATTTT

D: TRBD2
V: TRBV5-1
J: TRBJ2-1
size: .
CDR3: CASSSPGTTKGEQFF
DNA: TGCGCCAGCAGCTCCCCCGGGACTACCAAGGGGGAGCAGTTCTTC

D: .
V: TRBV5-1
J: TRBJ2-2
size: .
CDR3: CASSLGRSGTGELFF
DNA: TGCGCCAGCAGCTTGGGACGGTCCGGCACCGGGGAGCTGTTTTTT

D: TRBD2
V: TRBV19
J: TRBJ2-7
size: .
CDR3: CASSRPSGRVYEQYF
DNA: TGTGCCAGTAGCCGACCTAGCGGGAGGGTCTACGAGCAGTACTTC

D: TRBD1
V: TRBV7-9
J: TRBJ1-6
size: .
CDR3: CASSPNRGNPYNSPLHF
DNA: TGTGCCAGCAGTCCCAACAGGGGAAACCCCTATAATTCACCCCTCCACTTT

D: .
V: TRBV11-3
J: TRBJ2-2
size: .
CDR3: CASSPTPGELFF
DNA: TGTGCCAGCAGCCCGACCCCCGGGGAGCTGTTTTTT

D: .
V: TRBV7-9
J: TRBJ2-7
size: few
CDR3: CASSLVEGINEQYF
DNA: TGTGCCAGCAGCTTAGTAGAAGGGATCAACGAGCAGTACTTC

D: .
V: TRBV7-2
J: TRBJ1-2
size: .
CDR3: CASSFRAADGYTF
DNA: TGTGCCAGCAGCTTCAGGGCAGCCGATGGCTACACCTTC

D: .
V: TRBV19
J: TRBJ1-2
size: .
CDR3: CASTPYEGYTF
DNA: TGTGCCAGTACCCCCTACGAGGGCTACACCTTC

D: .
V: TRBV7-8
J: TRBJ2-2
size: .
CDR3: CASSWDGGYTGELFF
DNA: TGTGCCAGCAGCTGGGACGGAGGGTACACCGGGGAGCTGTTTTTT

D: TRBD1
V: TRBV10-1
J: TRBJ1-2
size: once
CDR3: CASRHDRGFYGYTF
DNA: TGCGCCAGCAGGCACGACAGGGGATTCTATGGCTACACCTTC

D: TRBD2
V: TRBV30
J: TRBJ2-7
size: .
CDR3: CAWRREAQYEQYF
DNA: TGTGCCTGGAGGCGGGAGGCCCAGTACGAGCAGTACTTC

D: TRBD1
V: TRBV6-4
J: TRBJ1-1
size: .
CDR3: CASSDKAGGTEAFF
DNA: TGTGCCAGCAGTGACAAGGCAGGGGGCACTGAAGCTTTCTTT

D: .
V: TRBV11-2
J: TRBJ1-1
size: .
CDR3: CASSLGGWGTEAFF
DNA: TGTGCCAGCAGCTTAGGGGGGTGGGGCACTGAAGCTTTCTTT

D: .
V: TRBV4-2
J: TRBJ1-4
size: .
CDR3: CASSQGSLPGEKLFF
DNA: TGTGCCAGCAGCCAAGGCAGTTTACCCGGTGAAAAACTGTTTTTT

D: TRBD1
V: TRBV5-1
J: TRBJ2-5
size: .
CDR3: CASSLAGQGAGYETQYF
DNA: TGCGCCAGCAGCTTGGCCGGACAGGGGGCAGGTTATGAGACCCAGTACTTC

D: TRBD1
V: TRBV15
J: TRBJ2-5
size: .
CDR3: CATSTKTGIETQYF
DNA: TGTGCCACCAGCACCAAGACAGGGATAGAGACCCAGTACTTC

D: TRBD1
V: TRBV7-8
J: TRBJ1-2
size: .
CDR3: CASSAGTALGNYGYTF
DNA: TGTGCCAGCAGCGCGGGGACAGCCCTCGGGAACTATGGCTACACCTTC

D: TRBD1
V: TRBV19
J: TRBJ1-1
size: few
CDR3: CASSTTGGSTEAFF
DNA: TGTGCCAGTAGTACGACAGGGGGTAGTACTGAAGCTTTCTTT